This TCR beta chain was found in a study of blood T cell repertoires in COVID-19. About the research overall: T cells, B-cell-depleted T cells, or PBMCs supplied cDNA or gDNA.

The CDR3 length is 13 residues. V shed 4 bases and J 6 bases; nucleotides not matched to a gene: 5. From germline, CDR1 is MNHEY and CDR2 SVGAGI. The repertoire was sequenced with immunoSEQ multiplex PCR; TCRdb's copy has only in-frame clones and lacks some. The sample holds about 100,000 clones, 70% to 90% seen once. The clonotype comes from a woman of 80 years or more with acute or convalescent COVID-19. The material sequenced was peripheral blood. The chain couples TRBV6-5 to TRBJ2-7; 8 nucleotides agree with TRBD1. The CDR3 sequence is CASSLMDRVEQYF. The CDR3 bases are TGTGCCAGCAGTTTAATGGACAGGGTCGAGCAGTACTTC.